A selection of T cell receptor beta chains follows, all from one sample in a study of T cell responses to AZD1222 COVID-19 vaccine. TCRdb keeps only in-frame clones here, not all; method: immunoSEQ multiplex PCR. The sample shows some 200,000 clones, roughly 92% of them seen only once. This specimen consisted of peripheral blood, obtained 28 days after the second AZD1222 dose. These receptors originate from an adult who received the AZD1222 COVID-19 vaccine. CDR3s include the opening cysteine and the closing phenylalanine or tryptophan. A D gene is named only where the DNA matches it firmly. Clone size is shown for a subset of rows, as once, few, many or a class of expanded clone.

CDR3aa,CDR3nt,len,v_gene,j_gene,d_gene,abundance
CASSGLSGTEVTEAFF,TGTGCCAGCAGCGGCCTCTCCGGGACGGAAGTCACTGAAGCTTTCTTT,16,TRBV7-6,TRBJ1-1,-,-
CAISESTGTTNEKLFF,TGTGCCATCAGTGAGTCGACAGGGACAACTAATGAAAAACTGTTTTTT,16,TRBV10-3,TRBJ1-4,TRBD1,-
CASSVGQVLETQYF,TGTGCCAGCAGCGTAGGCCAGGTGTTGGAGACCCAGTACTTC,14,TRBV9,TRBJ2-5,-,once
CASSLDTSTDTQYF,TGTGCCAGCAGCTTGGACACGAGCACAGATACGCAGTATTTT,14,TRBV5-6,TRBJ2-3,-,-
CASSVGTSYNEQFF,TGTGCCAGCAGCGTAGGTACTAGCTACAATGAGCAGTTCTTC,14,TRBV9,TRBJ2-1,-,-
CSVDYAAGSFHTEAFF,TGCAGCGTTGATTACGCGGCCGGAAGTTTTCACACTGAAGCTTTCTTT,16,TRBV29-1,TRBJ1-1,-,few
CASSRQGYSNQPQHF,TGTGCCAGCAGTCGACAGGGATATAGCAATCAGCCCCAGCATTTT,15,TRBV6-5,TRBJ1-5,TRBD1,-
CASSPTTEAFF,TGTGCCAGCTCACCTACCACTGAAGCTTTCTTT,11,TRBV18,TRBJ1-1,-,few
CASSPPPGSYEQYF,TGTGCCAGCTCACCACCGCCCGGCTCCTACGAGCAGTACTTC,14,TRBV18,TRBJ2-7,-,-
CASSYTYEQYF,TGTGCCAGCAGCTACACCTACGAGCAGTACTTC,11,TRBV12-3/TRBV12-4,TRBJ2-7,-,-
CASTSPSGQGGYTF,TGTGCCAGCACCTCCCCAAGTGGCCAGGGGGGCTACACCTTC,14,TRBV6-6,TRBJ1-2,-,-
CASIYRGTYEQYF,TGTGCCAGCATCTACCGGGGTACCTACGAGCAGTACTTC,13,TRBV28,TRBJ2-7,-,-
CSTAGTGNYGYTF,TGCAGCACAGCCGGGACAGGGAACTATGGCTACACCTTC,13,TRBV29-1,TRBJ1-2,TRBD1,-
CATSDFVGGRETQYF,TGTGCCACCAGTGATTTTGTCGGGGGGAGAGAGACCCAGTACTTC,15,TRBV24-1,TRBJ2-5,TRBD2,-
CASSLGPSNYGYTF,TGTGCCAGCAGCTTAGGGCCTTCTAACTATGGCTACACCTTC,14,TRBV5-6,TRBJ1-2,-,once
CASSLDRLNTEAFF,TGTGCCAGCAGCTTGGACAGATTGAACACTGAAGCTTTCTTT,14,TRBV7-2,TRBJ1-1,-,-
CASSSAPGQGKAYEQYF,TGTGCCAGCAGCTCTGCCCCGGGACAGGGTAAGGCCTACGAGCAGTACTTC,17,TRBV7-2,TRBJ2-7,TRBD1,-
CASSQVLAGGRPGSEQFF,TGTGCCAGCAGCCAAGTACTAGCGGGGGGGCGTCCCGGCTCTGAGCAGTTCTTC,18,TRBV3-1/TRBV3-2,TRBJ2-1,TRBD2,-
CASSLRGQSYNEQFF,TGTGCCAGCAGCTTAAGGGGACAATCATACAATGAGCAGTTCTTC,15,TRBV7-2,TRBJ2-1,-,-
CASSTMRDSPYEQYF,TGTGCCAGCAGTACGATGCGGGACAGCCCCTACGAGCAGTACTTC,15,TRBV2,TRBJ2-7,-,-
CASSYPKGRQVYNEQFF,TGTGCCAGCAGTTACCCCAAAGGGCGCCAAGTGTACAATGAGCAGTTCTTC,17,TRBV28,TRBJ2-1,-,-
CASSMGQGGSDTQYF,TGTGCCAGCAGCATGGGACAGGGGGGATCAGATACGCAGTATTTT,15,TRBV7-7,TRBJ2-3,TRBD1,-
CASRPHRGLPPEAFF,TGTGCCAGCAGGCCACACAGGGGGCTTCCCCCTGAAGCTTTCTTT,15,TRBV27,TRBJ1-1,TRBD1,-
CASSPWVDRGSYEQYF,TGTGCCAGCAGCCCCTGGGTGGACAGGGGGTCCTACGAGCAGTACTTC,16,TRBV7-9,TRBJ2-7,TRBD1,few
CASSPFGRNEQFF,TGTGCCAGCTCACCGTTTGGCAGAAATGAGCAGTTCTTC,13,TRBV18,TRBJ2-1,-,-
CASSFEVTGELFF,TGTGCCAGCAGCTTTGAGGTTACCGGGGAGCTGTTTTTT,13,TRBV11-2,TRBJ2-2,-,-
CASSYNRATNEKLFF,TGTGCCAGCAGTTACAACAGGGCAACTAATGAAAAACTGTTTTTT,15,TRBV7-2,TRBJ1-4,-,few
CASSLDRGSAVGYTF,TGTGCCAGCTCACTTGACAGGGGGAGCGCAGTCGGCTACACCTTC,15,TRBV18,TRBJ1-2,TRBD1,-
CASSLDRNYGYTF,TGTGCCAGCAGCTTGGACAGAAACTATGGCTACACCTTC,13,TRBV5-6,TRBJ1-2,-,few
CASSIGSVYEQYF,TGTGCCAGTAGTATAGGGTCGGTCTACGAGCAGTACTTC,13,TRBV19,TRBJ2-7,-,-
CASSDTGPLGGSPLHF,TGTGCCAGCAGCGACACAGGACCGTTGGGGGGGTCACCCCTCCACTTT,16,TRBV9,TRBJ1-6,-,-
CASSPGGPTDTQYF,TGTGCCAGCAGCCCGGGGGGGCCCACAGATACGCAGTATTTT,14,TRBV3-1/TRBV3-2,TRBJ2-3,TRBD2,-
CARSLETGPSYNEQFF,TGTGCCAGAAGCTTGGAGACAGGGCCCTCCTACAATGAGCAGTTCTTC,16,TRBV5-3,TRBJ2-1,TRBD1,-
CASSLSRGSYEQYF,TGTGCCAGCAGCTTGAGCCGGGGGTCCTACGAGCAGTACTTC,14,TRBV5-4,TRBJ2-7,-,-
CASAAAGAPYSPLHF,TGTGCCAGCGCAGCCGCGGGGGCCCCCTATTCACCCCTCCACTTT,15,TRBV25-1,TRBJ1-6,-,-
CASRSGQGKYEQFF,TGCGCCAGCAGGTCTGGACAGGGGAAATATGAGCAGTTCTTC,14,TRBV10-2,TRBJ2-1,TRBD1,-
CASSRQGGDYGYTF,TGTGCCAGCAGCCGACAGGGGGGCGACTATGGCTACACCTTC,14,TRBV3-1/TRBV3-2,TRBJ1-2,TRBD1,-
CASSQSLKPKGHGKKLFF,TGCGCCAGCAGTCAATCGCTTAAACCCAAGGGGCATGGGAAAAAACTGTTTTTT,18,TRBV23-1,TRBJ1-4,-,once
CASIAGGPYGYTF,TGTGCCAGCATCGCAGGGGGCCCCTATGGCTACACCTTC,13,TRBV2,TRBJ1-2,TRBD1,-
CASSLWRGGRDTQYF,TGTGCCAGCAGTTTATGGCGGGGGGGCCGGGATACGCAGTATTTT,15,TRBV28,TRBJ2-3,TRBD2,-